The 32 T cell receptor beta chains listed next were all sequenced from one sample in a study of T cells after posttransplantation cyclophosphamide. Using immunoSEQ multiplex PCR, the repertoire was profiled, and TCRdb retains in-frame clones only, with some absent. Of some 8,500 clones listed, more than 75% were seen once; the top ten hold approximately 23%. Busulfan-fludarabine conditioning, marrow transplant, and cyclophosphamide on days +3 and +4 were administered. The sequencing here drew on PBMCs, taken after allogeneic stem cell transplant with posttransplant cyclophosphamide. These receptors were collected from a female patient aged 40-50 years who received an allogeneic stem cell transplant from an unrelated donor, was CMV-positive, and had no GVHD. Some T cells may be supplied by the graft donor.

The chain couples TRBV19 to TRBJ1-5, with a weak D call TRBD1 (6 bases). With 2 bases removed from V and 3 bases from J, the gap between germline ends came to 11 bases. Germline V CDR1 and CDR2: LNHDA, SQIVND (reference sequence). This CDR3 contains 15 residues. CDR3 bases: TGTGCCAGTAGTATACAGGGGTCCAACAATCAGCCCCAGCATTTT. Its protein is CASSIQGSNNQPQHF.

The chain uses TRBV6-1 and TRBJ1-6, with D perhaps matching TRBD1 (6 bases). Germline V gene data show CDR1 as MNHNS and CDR2 as SASEGT. V was shortened by 4 bases and J by 3 bases, with 13 bases between the two germline ends. This CDR3 comprises 16 residues. The CDR3 reads CASSASQGFYNSPLHF. CDR3 in DNA: TGTGCCAGCAGTGCCTCACAGGGTTTCTATAATTCACCCCTCCACTTT.

The rearrangement joins TRBV13 to TRBJ1-1; TRBD1 aligns across 8 bases. Germline V CDR1 and CDR2: PRHDT, FYEKMQ (reference sequence). Germline trimming cut 1 base from V and 11 bases from J; bases unmatched to any gene: 9. The CDR3 runs 14 residues. Here the CDR3 reads CASSLDVDRVTAFF. CDR3 sequence (DNA): TGTGCCAGCAGCTTAGACGTGGACAGGGTTACCGCTTTCTTT.

This clone appeared a single time. The rearrangement uses TRBV10-3 and TRBJ1-2, with 8 positions matching TRBD1. This CDR3 is built from 14 residues. From germline, CDR1 is ENHRY and CDR2 SYGVKD. Trimming took 4 bases from V and 9 from J; bases not matched to a gene: 10. The CDR3 bases are TGTGCCATCAGTGCAGGCAGGGGGCTATCAAGCTACACCTTC. This sequence encodes CAISAGRGLSSYTF.

This chain links TRBV7-2 with TRBJ2-3, with D unresolved. V gave up 2 bases and J gave up 2 bases, with 5 bases separating them. Germline values: CDR1 SGHTA, CDR2 FQGNSA. This CDR3 region has 13 residues. The CDR3 reads CASSLPHTDTQYF. The CDR3 DNA reads TGTGCCAGCAGCTTACCCCACACAGATACGCAGTATTTT.

The chain links TRBV7-2 to TRBJ2-2; D is ambiguous. The CDR3 spans 16 residues. Trimming left V 2 bases short and J 3 bases short, with 13 bases between. Germline V gene sequence: CDR1 SGHTA, CDR2 FQGNSA. The CDR3 bases are TGTGCCAGCAGCTTAACCCAAGCTCGAGACACCGGGGAGCTGTTTTTT. Protein: CASSLTQARDTGELFF. Using reference TRBV7-2 and TRBJ2-2 for the parts outside the CDR3, the full variable domain is GAGVSQSPSNKVTEKGKDVELRCDPISGHTALYWYRQSLGQGLEFLIYFQGNSAPDKSGLPSDRFSAERTGGSVSTLTIQRTQQEDSAVYLCASSLTQARDTGELFFGEGSRLTVL.

The chain employs TRBV5-6 and TRBJ1-2; D unresolved. This CDR3 has 13 amino acids. The ends were cut back, 2 bases at V and 3 bases at J, with 8 bases in the middle. CDR1 is SGHDT, CDR2 YYEEEE, per germline. CDR3 coding DNA: TGTGCCAGCAGCTTACTGGGAGACTATGGCTACACCTTC. Translation gives CASSLLGDYGYTF.

The V call is TRBV5-1, the J call TRBJ1-5; TRBD1 is a possible D gene (6 bases). Germline V gives CDR1 SGHRS, CDR2 YFSETQ. V dropped 2 bases and J dropped 2 bases, with 8 bases sitting between them. The CDR3 runs 14 residues. In DNA, the CDR3 is TGCGCCAGCAGCTTACAGGGAGGCAATCAGCCCCAGCATTTT. Protein: CASSLQGGNQPQHF.

This clone was recorded once. The rearrangement joins TRBV29-1 to TRBJ1-1, with D possibly TRBD1 on 5 matching bases. Per germline, CDR1 SQVTM and CDR2 ANQGSEA. V was shortened by 7 bases and J by 7 bases, with 19 bases between the two germline ends. CDR3 length: 13 amino acids. CDR3 sequence: CSGRQTLFGEAFF. CDR3 nucleotide sequence: TGCAGCGGGCGACAGACCCTCTTTGGTGAAGCTTTCTTT.

This chain joins TRBV10-3 and TRBJ2-2; 8 bases match TRBD1. Germline lookup yields CDR1 ENHRY and CDR2 SYGVKD. Losses at the gene ends were 7 bases for V and 5 bases for J; bases not matched to a gene: 3. The CDR3 consists of 13 residues. The CDR3 reads CAINRQGTGELFF. The CDR3 nucleotides are TGTGCCATCAACAGACAGGGGACCGGGGAGCTGTTTTTT.

CDR3 loop: CASSFRQSNEKLFF. DNA of the CDR3: TGTGCCAGCAGCTTCCGCCAGTCTAATGAAAAACTGTTTTTT. The chain links TRBV5-5 to TRBJ1-4; no firm D call. Trimming shortened V by 2 bases and J by 3 bases, and 8 bases separated the two germline ends. The CDR3 totals 14 residues. Germline V gives CDR1 SGHKS, CDR2 YYEKEE (reference sequence). The complete variable domain, with remaining parts taken from reference TRBV5-5 and TRBJ1-4, reads DAGVTQSPTHLIKTRGQQVTLRCSPISGHKSVSWYQQVLGQGPQFIFQYYEKEERGRGNFPDRFSARQFPNYSSELNVNALLLGDSALYLCASSFRQSNEKLFFGSGTQLSVL.

In DNA, the CDR3 is TGCGCCAGCAGAGGTCGACAGGGGGCAGGTGAAGCTTTCTTT. Its protein product is CASRGRQGAGEAFF. The chain combines TRBV5-1 with TRBJ1-1; 10 bases fit TRBD1. The CDR3 sequence is 14 residues long. The V and J ends lost 5 bases and 7 bases, in that order; junction bases with no gene match: 8. Looked up from germline, CDR1 is SGHRS and CDR2 is YFSETQ. The full variable domain, completed using reference TRBV5-1 and TRBJ1-1, is KAGVTQTPRYLIKTRGQQVTLSCSPISGHRSVSWYQQTPGQGLQFLFEYFSETQRNKGNFPGRFSGRQFSNSRSEMNVSTLELGDSALYLCASRGRQGAGEAFFGQGTRLTVV.

The chain uses TRBV5-1 and TRBJ2-3; D is perhaps TRBD2 (6 bases). Trimming removed 0 bases from V and 2 bases from J, with 19 bases in between. The length of the CDR3 is 18 residues. The germline V gene has CDR1 SGHRS and CDR2 YFSETQ. CDR3 nucleotide sequence: TGCGCCAGCAGCTTGGGGCGACTAGTTACCCTGATCACAGATACGCAGTATTTT. It encodes CASSLGRLVTLITDTQYF.

V gene TRBV7-2 combines with J gene TRBJ1-3, with TRBD1 as a possible D gene (5 bases). CDR1 and CDR2 (germline): SGHTA, FQGNSA. The CDR3 runs to 16 residues. V was cut by 2 bases and J by 0 bases, with 11 bases left in between. This chain's CDR3 is CASSLTAGSSGNTIYF. The CDR3 DNA reads as TGTGCCAGCAGCTTAACCGCAGGGTCCTCTGGAAACACCATATATTTT.

The rearrangement joins TRBV4-3 to TRBJ1-4; weak D call: TRBD1 (5 bases). Looked up from germline, CDR1 is LGHNA and CDR2 is YSLEER. V was trimmed by 3 bases and J by 2 bases, leaving 10 bases between them. This CDR3 comprises 15 residues. The DNA of the CDR3 is TGCGCCAGCAGCCAGCTGGGGGGTACTAATGAAAAACTGTTTTTT. Encoded protein: CASSQLGGTNEKLFF.

This clone showed up just once. The chain employs TRBV6-5 and TRBJ2-3; tentative D call: TRBD2 (7 bases). The length of the CDR3 is 15 residues. The V gene lost 6 bases and the J gene lost 2 bases, with 15 bases spanning the gap. From germline, CDR1 is MNHEY and CDR2 SVGAGI. Here the CDR3 DNA reads TGTGCCAGCAGAACACTTGGGGGGGCCACAGATACGCAGTATTTT. Encoded protein: CASRTLGGATDTQYF.

The chain joins TRBV4-3 to TRBJ2-5; perhaps TRBD1 as D (8 bases). Germline loops: CDR1 LGHNA, CDR2 YSLEER. The V and J ends lost 4 bases and 1 base respectively, with 13 bases between them. The CDR3 runs to 15 residues. CDR3: CASSPDREGQETQYF. CDR3 coding DNA: TGCGCCAGCAGCCCGGACAGGGAGGGCCAAGAGACCCAGTACTTC.

The sample holds one count of this clone. The chain employs TRBV4-1 and TRBJ1-5, with TRBD1 as a possible D gene (5 bases). The CDR3 has 17 residues. The V and J ends lost 5 bases and 1 base respectively, with 18 bases between them. Germline CDR1 reads MGHRA; CDR2 reads YSYEKL. CDR3 nucleotide sequence: TGCGCCAGCAGCGCATACTGGGAGGGGTTAAGCAATCAGCCCCAGCATTTT. It translates to CASSAYWEGLSNQPQHF.

Regarding this clone: In the same sample, other DNA sequences code for this CDR3. CDR3 nucleotides: TGTGCTAGTGGTTTGACAACAATATTTAATGAGCAGTACTTC. It encodes CASGLTTIFNEQYF. V usage is TRBV12-5 and J usage is TRBJ2-7, with D hard to call. Deletions cut 2 bases from V and 7 bases from J, with 15 bases between. The CDR3 contains 14 residues. Germline V lookup: CDR1 LGHNT, CDR2 FRNRAP. Full variable domain (missing parts from reference TRBV12-5 and TRBJ2-7): DARVTQTPRHKVTEMGQEVTMRCQPILGHNTVFWYRQTMMQGLELLAYFRNRAPLDDSGMPKDRFSAEMPDATLATLKIQPSEPRDSAVYFCASGLTTIFNEQYFGPGTRLTVT.

The rearrangement links TRBV19 to TRBJ1-6, with D possibly being TRBD1 (6 bases). The CDR3 contains 14 residues. V was shortened by 3 bases and J by 6 bases, with 9 bases between the two germline ends. Per germline, CDR1 LNHDA and CDR2 SQIVND (reference sequence). The chain's CDR3 is CASSILQGNSPLHF. CDR3 DNA: TGTGCCAGTAGTATTCTACAGGGTAATTCACCCCTCCACTTT.

V is TRBV4-3 and J is TRBJ1-6, with D unclear. V lost 2 bases, J lost 0 bases, and 8 bases lay in between. This CDR3 is 16 amino acids long. The V gene's germline CDR1 is LGHNA and CDR2 YSLEER. Here the CDR3 DNA reads TGCGCCAGCAGCCAAACTAGGTACTCCTATAATTCACCCCTCCACTTT. Its protein product is CASSQTRYSYNSPLHF.

The chain has TRBV5-1 and TRBJ1-2; a weak D match, TRBD1 (6 bases). The CDR3 loop spans 15 amino acids. Trimming stripped 0 bases from V and 8 bases from J, with 17 bases between. Germline V gene lookup returns CDR1 SGHRS and CDR2 YFSETQ. CDR3 in amino acids: CASSLVTGQGGGYTF. CDR3 nucleotides: TGCGCCAGCAGCTTGGTCACAGGGCAGGGCGGCGGCTACACCTTC.

The V call is TRBV9, the J call TRBJ2-7, with D perhaps TRBD1 (5 bases). V was shortened by 0 bases and J by 0 bases, with 10 bases between the two germline ends. This CDR3 is 15 amino acids long. The germline V gene has CDR1 SGDLS and CDR2 YYNGEE. CDR3 sequence reads: CASSVEGVASYEQYF. The CDR3 nucleotides are TGTGCCAGCAGCGTAGAAGGGGTCGCCTCCTACGAGCAGTACTTC.

This sequence joins TRBV4-1 and TRBJ2-5, with D possibly being TRBD1 (6 bases). This CDR3 is built from 14 residues. Trimming shortened V by 4 bases and J by 4 bases, and 13 bases separated the two germline ends. Germline lookup yields CDR1 MGHRA and CDR2 YSYEKL. This CDR3 reads CASSRLTGPETQYF. CDR3 DNA: TGCGCCAGCAGCCGACTGACAGGCCCAGAGACCCAGTACTTC.

This chain connects TRBV2 to TRBJ2-1; 11 bases fit TRBD2. CDR1 SNHLY and CDR2 FYNNEI come from the germline V gene. The CDR3 extends over 15 amino acids. Unmatched junction bases numbered 3, after V lost 2 bases and J lost 6 bases. The CDR3 sequence: CASSERGLAANEQFF. In nucleotides, the CDR3 is TGTGCCAGCAGTGAAAGGGGACTAGCGGCCAATGAGCAGTTCTTC.

This clone has a handful of counts. The gene calls are TRBV5-1 and TRBJ2-5, with D perhaps matching TRBD2 (6 bases). Per the germline V gene, CDR1 is SGHRS and CDR2 is YFSETQ. Trimming cost V 4 bases and J 0 bases, with 19 bases left between them. CDR3 length: 17 residues. The CDR3 bases are TGCGCCAGCAGCGCTATAGGGACTTGGGGCTACCAAGAGACCCAGTACTTC. This encodes CASSAIGTWGYQETQYF.

This clone has just one count. V usage is TRBV7-9 and J usage is TRBJ2-3; TRBD2 matches 8 bases. After removal of 1 base from V and 3 bases from J, the junction contained 6 bases not matched to a gene. This CDR3 spans 16 amino acids. Germline loops: CDR1 SEHNR, CDR2 FQNEAQ (reference sequence). The CDR3 here is CASSLGIAGWTDTQYF. The CDR3 DNA follows: TGTGCCAGCAGCTTAGGGATAGCGGGATGGACAGATACGCAGTATTTT.

The chain carries TRBV5-6 and TRBJ1-1; possibly TRBD1 for D (5 bases). This CDR3 region has 15 residues. Trimming took 0 bases from V and 4 from J, leaving 13 bases between them. Germline V lookup: CDR1 SGHDT, CDR2 YYEEEE. As DNA, the CDR3 is TGTGCCAGCAGCTTGGCTGGCTTTCAGGGCACTGAAGCTTTCTTT. It is translated as CASSLAGFQGTEAFF. Supplemented by reference TRBV5-6 and TRBJ1-1, the full variable domain reads DAGVTQSPTHLIKTRGQQVTLRCSPKSGHDTVSWYQQALGQGPQFIFQYYEEEERQRGNFPDRFSGHQFPNYSSELNVNALLLGDSALYLCASSLAGFQGTEAFFGQGTRLTVV.

The rearrangement links TRBV28 to TRBJ2-3; TRBD2 matches 12 bases. The CDR3 runs 18 residues. Germline assignment: CDR1 MDHEN and CDR2 SYDVKM. With V trimmed by 7 bases and J by 3 bases, 14 bases remained unmatched. The CDR3 region has the DNA TGTGCCAGCACCCTTGGACTAGCGGGGCCCTGGCCTACAGATACGCAGTATTTT. Encoded protein: CASTLGLAGPWPTDTQYF.

The chain links TRBV7-2 to TRBJ2-2, with D perhaps TRBD1 (5 bases). The germline V gene encodes CDR1 SGHTA and CDR2 FQGNSA. The CDR3 extends over 16 amino acids. Trimming left V 0 bases short and J 6 bases short, with 14 bases between. The CDR3 protein is CASSLAAQGVSGELFF. CDR3 nucleotides: TGTGCCAGCAGCTTAGCGGCCCAAGGGGTTTCCGGGGAGCTGTTTTTT. The variable domain in full, with the rest retrieved from reference TRBV7-2 and TRBJ2-2, is GAGVSQSPSNKVTEKGKDVELRCDPISGHTALYWYRQSLGQGLEFLIYFQGNSAPDKSGLPSDRFSAERTGGSVSTLTIQRTQQEDSAVYLCASSLAAQGVSGELFFGEGSRLTVL.

V usage is TRBV7-2 and J usage is TRBJ2-1; the D is unclear. V lost 4 bases and J 5 bases, leaving 24 bases between the germline ends. The CDR3 runs 18 residues. CDR1 is SGHTA and CDR2 is FQGNSA in the germline V gene. The CDR3 region is CASSSLWIELPTDNEQFF. In DNA, the CDR3 is TGTGCCAGCAGCTCCTTATGGATCGAGCTGCCTACAGACAATGAGCAGTTCTTC.

The chain joins TRBV6-6 to TRBJ1-3; no clear D. Trimming took 2 bases from V and 2 from J, leaving 10 bases between them. The CDR3 has 15 residues. The germline V gene encodes CDR1 MNHNY and CDR2 SVGAGI (reference sequence). CDR3 residues: CASSYGLRPGNTIYF. The CDR3, as DNA: TGTGCCAGCAGTTACGGCTTGAGGCCTGGAAACACCATATATTTT.